This passage covers 18 T cell receptor beta chains from one sample sequenced in a study of T cell responses to AZD1222 COVID-19 vaccine. Assay used: immunoSEQ multiplex PCR; TCRdb lists only in-frame clones, some missing. The data hold roughly 190,000 clones, with roughly 92% observed a single time. The sample here was peripheral blood, taken 28 days after the second AZD1222 dose. These receptors were collected from an adult who received the AZD1222 COVID-19 vaccine.

The chain recombines TRBV9 with TRBJ1-1; 7 positions match TRBD1. The CDR3 is 16 amino acids. Trimming removed 2 bases from V and 6 bases from J; junction bases left unmatched: 13. Germline assignment: CDR1 SGDLS and CDR2 YYNGEE. The CDR3 region has the DNA TGTGCCAGCAGCGTTAACCCAGGGGGTAGTCTGTCTGAAGCTTTCTTT. This codes for CASSVNPGGSLSEAFF.

The chain combines TRBV11-2 with TRBJ2-2; 8 nucleotides line up with TRBD1. CDR1 SGHAT and CDR2 FQNNGV come from the germline V gene. The V segment lost 4 bases and the J segment 5 bases; nucleotides outside the gene matches: 3. The CDR3 length is 14 residues. The CDR3 loop reads CASSSWTGTGELFF. Here the CDR3 DNA reads TGTGCCAGCAGCTCCTGGACAGGGACCGGGGAGCTGTTTTTT.

This chain connects TRBV5-1 to TRBJ2-5; D not resolved. Germline assignment: CDR1 SGHRS and CDR2 YFSETQ. The V end was cut by 3 bases, the J end by 1 base, with 10 bases between. The CDR3 extends over 14 amino acids. DNA of the CDR3: TGCGCCAGCAGCTACCGGGCCCGCCAAGAGACCCAGTACTTC. Translated, it gives CASSYRARQETQYF.

The CDR3 DNA reads as TGTGCCAGCAGCATCGATCGGATTGAAGCTTTCTTT. Its protein product is CASSIDRIEAFF. This chain uses TRBV7-9 with TRBJ1-1; the D is unclear. The CDR3 runs to 12 residues. Looked up from germline, CDR1 is SEHNR and CDR2 is FQNEAQ (reference sequence). Trimming shortened V by 5 bases and J by 7 bases, and 11 bases separated the two germline ends.

This clone appeared a single time. Sequence at one end of the junction differs from germline and may be a read error. This chain connects TRBV4-3 to TRBJ2-3; 7 nucleotides line up with TRBD1. Looked up from germline, CDR1 is LGHNA and CDR2 is YSLEER. The CDR3 extends over 17 amino acids. Here the CDR3 DNA reads TGCGCCCGCAGCCGCCGAGTTGGGACAGAGAGCACAGATACGCAGTATTTT. Protein: CARSRRVGTESTDTQYF.

V gene TRBV6-6 combines with J gene TRBJ1-5; TRBD1 might be the D (6 bases). Germline CDR1 MNHNY, CDR2 SVGAGI (reference sequence). The V end was cut by 8 bases, the J end by 7 bases, with 12 bases between. This CDR3 comprises 12 residues. The CDR3 here is CASGLGGQPQHF. For the CDR3, the DNA is TGTGCCAGCGGGTTAGGGGGGCAGCCCCAGCATTTT.

This clone was counted a single time. The chain is built from TRBV6-4 and TRBJ1-1; D gene uncertain. V gave up 5 bases and J gave up 7 bases, with 14 bases separating them. This CDR3 has 13 amino acids. CDR1 and CDR2 from the germline V gene are MRHNA and SNTAGT. The CDR3 loop reads CASSSDAGYEAFF. The CDR3 DNA reads as TGTGCCAGCAGTTCAGACGCGGGTTATGAAGCTTTCTTT.

This clone is a singleton in its sample. V and J are TRBV5-5 and TRBJ2-7; D may be TRBD1 (6 bases). Between the trimmed V and J ends, which lost 2 bases and 0 bases, there was a span of 12 bases. Germline V CDR1 and CDR2: SGHKS, YYEKEE (reference sequence). CDR3 length: 15 amino acids. The CDR3 loop reads CASSLGQLSSYEQYF. The CDR3, as DNA: TGTGCCAGCAGCTTAGGACAGCTGAGCTCCTACGAGCAGTACTTC.

The gene calls are TRBV14 and TRBJ2-7; 9 bases agree with TRBD1. V shed 1 base and J 3 bases; nucleotides not matched to a gene: 4. Germline lookup yields CDR1 SGHDN and CDR2 FVKESK. The CDR3 consists of 15 residues. In nucleotides, the CDR3 is TGTGCCAGCAGCCAAGGGACAGGGGTTATCTACGAGCAGTACTTC. This codes for CASSQGTGVIYEQYF.

The chain recombines TRBV19 with TRBJ1-1; maybe TRBD1 (6 bases). Germline CDR1 LNHDA, CDR2 SQIVND (reference sequence). This CDR3 spans 13 amino acids. V dropped 5 bases and J dropped 1 base, with 8 bases sitting between them. CDR3 residues: CASSPTGNTEAFF. As DNA, the CDR3 is TGTGCCAGTAGTCCGACAGGGAACACTGAAGCTTTCTTT.

The V and J genes are TRBV10-2 and TRBJ2-7; 8 bases align to TRBD1. Germline CDR1 is WSHSY and CDR2 is SAAADI. With 4 bases clipped from V and 0 bases from J, the junction kept 5 bases outside the gene matches. CDR3 length equals 15 residues. The CDR3 bases are TGCGCCAGCAGTGGAACCGGGACAGGCTCCTACGAGCAGTACTTC. This sequence encodes CASSGTGTGSYEQYF.

This clone has more than one count but fewer than ten. Within the sample, other DNA sequences also encode this same CDR3. The CDR3 bases are TGTGCCAGCAGCCAGGGCGGGGAGCTGTTTTTT. Amino acid sequence: CASSQGGELFF. V usage is TRBV3-1 (or the pseudogene TRBV3-2) and J usage is TRBJ2-2, with D unresolved. Deletions cut 3 bases from V and 7 bases from J, with 3 bases between. This CDR3 comprises 11 residues. CDR1 and CDR2 from the germline V gene are LGHDT and YNNKEL (reference sequence).

The V call is TRBV7-2, the J call TRBJ2-1; TRBD2 might be the D (5 bases). With 5 bases removed from V and 0 bases from J, the gap between germline ends came to 14 bases. CDR1 is SGHTA, CDR2 FQGNSA, per germline. The CDR3 sequence is 16 residues long. The CDR3 here is CASSPRRKDSYNEQFF. The CDR3 coding sequence is TGTGCCAGCAGCCCAAGGAGGAAGGACTCCTACAATGAGCAGTTCTTC.

J is TRBJ1-6 and V is TRBV20-1; D might be TRBD1 (5 bases). This CDR3 has 13 residues. Per the germline V gene, CDR1 is DFQATT and CDR2 is SNEGSKA (reference sequence). Trimming took 3 bases from V and 7 from J, leaving 10 bases between them. Written as DNA, the CDR3 is TGCAGTGCTAGTTCGGCAGGGAATTCACCCCTCCACTTT. Protein sequence: CSASSAGNSPLHF.

The chain links TRBV18 to TRBJ1-2; 10 bases align to TRBD1. There are 18 residues in the CDR3. The germline V gene encodes CDR1 KGHSH and CDR2 LQKENI. V dropped 3 bases and J dropped 2; count of bases not matched to a gene: 12. The CDR3 sequence is CASSPDRGALIINYGYTF. CDR3 coding DNA: TGTGCCAGCTCACCGGACAGGGGGGCCCTGATAATCAACTATGGCTACACCTTC.

The CDR3 DNA follows: TGTGCCAGCAGCTCCTGGACTAGCGGGAGCAACACAGATACGCAGTATTTT. Amino acid sequence: CASSSWTSGSNTDTQYF. The chain joins TRBV7-3 to TRBJ2-3, with 13 bases aligning to TRBD2. V lost 4 bases to trimming and J lost 2 bases; unmatched junction nucleotides: 6. CDR1 SGHTA and CDR2 FQGTGA come from the germline V gene. The CDR3 is 17 residues long.

The J gene is TRBJ2-7, the V gene TRBV19, with a tentative D call TRBD2 (5 bases). CDR1 LNHDA and CDR2 SQIVND come from the germline V gene (reference sequence). The CDR3 covers 12 residues. The ends were cut back, 5 bases at V and 0 bases at J, with 5 bases in the middle. In DNA, the CDR3 is TGTGCCAGTAGTGAGGGCTCCTACGAGCAGTACTTC. Translation gives CASSEGSYEQYF.

This clone was picked up one time. The chain combines TRBV7-2 with TRBJ1-5, with D perhaps matching TRBD1 (5 bases). Trimming stripped 3 bases from V and 2 bases from J, with 8 bases between. The CDR3 covers 14 residues. The germline V gene has CDR1 SGHTA and CDR2 FQGNSA. CDR3 coding DNA: TGTGCCAGCAGCTTTTTGGGGGGCAATCAGCCCCAGCATTTT. Translation: CASSFLGGNQPQHF.